These T cell receptor beta chains were read from a single sample in a study of identifying expanded T cells in peripheral blood. Sequenced by immunoSEQ multiplex PCR; TCRdb stores in-frame clones only, minus some. The profile covers around 120,000 clones, with 75% to 90% appearing a single time and about 15% taken by the ten largest. Sequenced: blood. These receptors were taken from a person between 18 and 75 years old in good health. CDR3s leave out the opening cysteine and the closing phenylalanine or tryptophan. Fields, in order: V gene, J gene, CDR3 protein.

v_call: TRBV7-2; j_call: TRBJ2-2; cdr3_aa: AGGVNTGELF
v_call: TRBV6-5; j_call: TRBJ2-3; cdr3_aa: ASRRQFTSTDTQY
v_call: TRBV5-4; j_call: TRBJ1-5; cdr3_aa: ASSFGGGSQPQH
v_call: TRBV2; j_call: TRBJ1-2; cdr3_aa: ASSEVATANYGYT
v_call: TRBV28; j_call: TRBJ2-7; cdr3_aa: ASSPTSGGAYEQY
v_call: TRBV27; j_call: TRBJ2-1; cdr3_aa: ASSLRQSSYNEQF
v_call: TRBV6-6; j_call: TRBJ2-1; cdr3_aa: ASTPGTSGYNEQF
v_call: TRBV6-5; j_call: TRBJ1-2; cdr3_aa: ASRFGRSYGYT
v_call: TRBV6-5; j_call: TRBJ1-2; cdr3_aa: ASSYGTGSPGYT
v_call: TRBV2; j_call: TRBJ2-7; cdr3_aa: ASSVLMIYEQY
v_call: TRBV6-6; j_call: TRBJ1-2; cdr3_aa: ASRAGKGYT
v_call: TRBV19; j_call: TRBJ1-1; cdr3_aa: ASSIDRVENTEAF
v_call: TRBV5-6; j_call: TRBJ1-5; cdr3_aa: ASSTGRSNQPQH
v_call: TRBV2; j_call: TRBJ2-7; cdr3_aa: ASRQGGEVVEQY
v_call: TRBV7-6; j_call: TRBJ2-5; cdr3_aa: ASSLASEGGGETQY
v_call: TRBV28; j_call: TRBJ1-2; cdr3_aa: ASSPGTANYGYT
v_call: TRBV2; j_call: TRBJ1-3; cdr3_aa: ASSLRDRAFGNTIY
v_call: TRBV19; j_call: TRBJ1-5; cdr3_aa: ASSIYSIYDDQPQH
v_call: TRBV2; j_call: TRBJ2-7; cdr3_aa: ASSGMTGPYEQY
v_call: TRBV7-2; j_call: TRBJ2-7; cdr3_aa: ASSLVTGPVYEQY
v_call: TRBV4-2; j_call: TRBJ2-1; cdr3_aa: ASSQRPAVRDGGEQF
v_call: TRBV6-1; j_call: TRBJ2-7; cdr3_aa: ASSELGSVYEQY
v_call: TRBV13; j_call: TRBJ2-3; cdr3_aa: ASREGTDTQY
v_call: TRBV5-4; j_call: TRBJ2-4; cdr3_aa: ASTSWAAKNIQY
v_call: TRBV7-9; j_call: TRBJ2-3; cdr3_aa: ASSSKLQGSTDTQY
v_call: TRBV23-1; j_call: TRBJ2-7; cdr3_aa: ASSRVCGSYEQY
v_call: TRBV7-2; j_call: TRBJ1-6; cdr3_aa: ASSRGRDSPLH
v_call: TRBV27; j_call: TRBJ2-5; cdr3_aa: ASSLSGGGETQY
v_call: TRBV5-5; j_call: TRBJ2-5; cdr3_aa: ASSLTERTQY
v_call: TRBV18; j_call: TRBJ2-2; cdr3_aa: ASSPVSMDTGELF
v_call: TRBV19; j_call: TRBJ1-6; cdr3_aa: ASSIGLGSYNSPLH
v_call: TRBV6-1; j_call: TRBJ1-1; cdr3_aa: ASSEYTEAF
v_call: TRBV25-1; j_call: TRBJ2-7; cdr3_aa: ASSAPGTGGPRQY
v_call: TRBV19; j_call: TRBJ1-5; cdr3_aa: ASTIWAGRVRQPQH
v_call: TRBV7-9; j_call: TRBJ1-6; cdr3_aa: ASSLVRSSYNSPLH
v_call: TRBV19; j_call: TRBJ2-3; cdr3_aa: ASSYGGAWDTQY
v_call: TRBV6-5; j_call: TRBJ2-1; cdr3_aa: ASSRQGSSPHEQF
v_call: TRBV13; j_call: TRBJ2-3; cdr3_aa: ASSLGEGGTGEADTQY
v_call: TRBV7-9; j_call: TRBJ1-1; cdr3_aa: ASSLLGQNTEAF
v_call: TRBV7-2; j_call: TRBJ1-5; cdr3_aa: ASSLGGGGGNQPQH
v_call: TRBV11-2; j_call: TRBJ1-6; cdr3_aa: ASSLVWGDSPLH
v_call: TRBV7-6; j_call: TRBJ2-5; cdr3_aa: ASSLRAGAQETQY